These 27 T cell receptor beta chains originate from one sample sequenced in a study of Ad26.COV2.S vaccination and SARS-CoV-2 variants. Specified treatment: some 20 received Ad26.COV2.S at low or high dose, single or two shots; about five received placebo; per-sample allocation not given. Sampling was performed 63 days after the first vaccine or placebo injection. Data came from immunoSEQ multiplex PCR; TCRdb stores just in-frame clones and leaves some out. The data hold 300,000 to 400,000 clones, with approximately 86% observed a single time. Here the sequenced sample was peripheral blood, taken in a trial of Ad26.COV2.S vaccine versus placebo. The receptors derive from a person between 18 and 65 years old who received the Ad26.COV2.S COVID-19 vaccine or a placebo.

The V call is TRBV27, the J call TRBJ1-1; the match to TRBD1 covers 8 bases. The V and J ends lost 7 bases and 0 bases, in that order; junction bases with no gene match: 10. The germline CDR1 and CDR2 sequences are MNHEY and SMNVEV (reference sequence). This CDR3 comprises 16 residues. In DNA form, the CDR3 reads TGTGCCAGCACAACAGGGGGGAGTCCAATGAACACTGAAGCTTTCTTT. It yields the protein CASTTGGSPMNTEAFF.

The chain couples TRBV3-1 (or the pseudogene TRBV3-2) to TRBJ2-7, with D hard to call. Germline V gene data show CDR1 as LGHDT and CDR2 as YNNKEL (reference sequence). The germline V and J ends were trimmed by 1 base and 11 bases, with 15 bases remaining between them. The length of the CDR3 is 13 residues. The chain's CDR3 is CASSQGEGIRKYF. The CDR3 bases are TGTGCCAGCAGCCAAGGGGAAGGTATTAGGAAGTACTTC.

This clone occurred once. This chain links TRBV7-9 with TRBJ2-7, with D perhaps being TRBD1 or TRBD2 (5 bases each). Trimming removed 4 bases at V and 4 bases at J, with 14 bases between. The CDR3 length is 14 residues. CDR1 SEHNR and CDR2 FQNEAQ come from the germline V gene (reference sequence). CDR3 bases: TGTGCCAGCAGCTCCTGGGACCGGGGTTACGAGCAGTACTTC. Translation: CASSSWDRGYEQYF. The whole variable domain, filled in from reference TRBV7-9 and TRBJ2-7, reads DTGVSQNPRHKITKRGQNVTFRCDPISEHNRLYWYRQTLGQGPEFLTYFQNEAQLEKSRLLSDRFSAERPKGSFSTLEIQRTEQGDSAMYLCASSSWDRGYEQYFGPGTRLTVT.

The rearrangement joins TRBV19 to TRBJ2-2; a weak D match, TRBD1 (6 bases). The CDR3 has 15 amino acids. Per the germline V gene, CDR1 is LNHDA and CDR2 is SQIVND (reference sequence). The V end lost 4 bases, the J end lost 2 bases, and 11 bases lay between the germline ends. The CDR3 loop reads CASSRGQLNTGELFF. The CDR3 DNA reads as TGTGCCAGTAGTAGGGGGCAGCTAAACACCGGGGAGCTGTTTTTT.

Of note for this clone: Different DNA sequences within this sample yield the same CDR3. The chain combines TRBV7-3 with TRBJ1-1, with a tentative D call TRBD1 (5 bases). Per germline, CDR1 SGHTA and CDR2 FQGTGA. This CDR3 is built from 14 residues. Trimming pared 5 bases from V and 4 bases from J, leaving 14 bases between. The CDR3 protein is CASSPSGGRTEAFF. CDR3 sequence (DNA): TGTGCCAGCAGCCCTTCTGGGGGTCGCACTGAAGCTTTCTTT.

The genes are TRBV7-2 and TRBJ1-2; TRBD1 matches 7 bases. Germline lookup yields CDR1 SGHTA and CDR2 FQGNSA. This CDR3 region has 13 residues. Trimming at V came to 5 bases and at J to 5 bases, leaving 5 bases not matched to a gene. CDR3 coding DNA: TGTGCCAGCAGCCGGGACAGAACTTATGGCTACACCTTC. Translation: CASSRDRTYGYTF.

The V gene is TRBV14, the J gene TRBJ2-2; TRBD1 aligns across 7 bases. The germline CDR1 and CDR2 sequences are SGHDN and FVKESK. This CDR3 has 13 residues. V trimming: 6 bases; J trimming: 5 bases; junction bases outside the gene matches: 3. Here the CDR3 reads CASRIQGTGELFF. In nucleotides, the CDR3 is TGTGCCAGCAGAATACAGGGGACCGGGGAGCTGTTTTTT.

This chain joins TRBV27 and TRBJ1-2; D gene uncertain. The germline gives CDR1 MNHEY, CDR2 SMNVEV (reference sequence). The CDR3 totals 14 residues. Trimming pared 6 bases from V and 0 bases from J, leaving 11 bases between. CDR3 amino acids: CASRRGVSNYGYTF. In DNA, the CDR3 is TGTGCCAGCAGAAGAGGAGTTTCTAACTATGGCTACACCTTC.

The chain combines TRBV28 with TRBJ1-2; perhaps TRBD1 as D (5 bases). CDR3 length: 13 residues. Trimming removed 6 bases from V and 6 bases from J, with 14 bases in between. Germline V CDR1 and CDR2: MDHEN, SYDVKM. CDR3 in DNA: TGTGCCAGCAGGCGATTAGGAGGGGATGGCTACACCTTC. This codes for CASRRLGGDGYTF.

This clone was recorded a few times. The V gene is TRBV7-9, the J gene TRBJ2-7, with TRBD1 as a possible D gene (5 bases). Trimming stripped 0 bases from V and 3 bases from J, with 15 bases between. The CDR3 is 16 residues long. Per germline, CDR1 SEHNR and CDR2 FQNEAQ (reference sequence). The CDR3 coding sequence is TGTGCCAGCAGCTTAGCGGTCGGCACCAGGGACTACGAGCAGTACTTC. Protein sequence: CASSLAVGTRDYEQYF.

The chain recombines TRBV11-3 with TRBJ2-5; tentative D call: TRBD2 (6 bases). Germline assignment: CDR1 SGHNT and CDR2 YENEEA. Trimming removed 4 bases at V and 1 base at J, with 13 bases between. The CDR3 is 15 amino acids. CDR3 DNA: TGTGCCAGCAGCTCATCGGGACTGCTCCAAGAGACCCAGTACTTC. Protein product: CASSSSGLLQETQYF.

This clone was observed once. This chain links TRBV19 with TRBJ1-1; D perhaps matches TRBD1 (5 bases). Germline V gives CDR1 LNHDA, CDR2 SQIVND (reference sequence). The germline V and J ends were trimmed by 1 base and 2 bases, with 8 bases remaining between them. The CDR3 is 14 amino acids. The CDR3 bases are TGTGCCAGTAGTATAGGCTGGGGCAACACTGAAGCTTTCTTT. It is translated as CASSIGWGNTEAFF.

This clone was seen once. The chain recombines TRBV9 with TRBJ2-1; a weak D match, TRBD2 (6 bases). The germline gives CDR1 SGDLS, CDR2 YYNGEE. The CDR3 is made up of 15 amino acids. V shed 1 base and J shed 0 bases, with 8 bases lying between them. The CDR3 DNA follows: TGTGCCAGCAGCGTACGCGGGGCCTCCTACAATGAGCAGTTCTTC. It codes for CASSVRGASYNEQFF.

DNA for the CDR3: TGTGCCAGCAGTGGGCGGGGGACTGTGATCTACAATGAGCAGTTCTTC. As protein: CASSGRGTVIYNEQFF. V usage is TRBV27 and J usage is TRBJ2-1, with TRBD2 matching 7 bases. The CDR3 runs to 16 residues. The trim removed 5 bases at V and 3 bases at J, leaving 10 bases unmatched. Per the germline V gene, CDR1 is MNHEY and CDR2 is SMNVEV (reference sequence).

The chain links TRBV6-5 to TRBJ1-2; 7 positions match TRBD1. J was trimmed by 2 bases and V by 6 bases; bases with no gene match: 6. The length of the CDR3 is 14 residues. From germline, CDR1 is MNHEY and CDR2 SVGAGI. Here the CDR3 reads CASRSDRANYGYTF. CDR3 sequence (DNA): TGTGCCAGCAGATCTGACAGGGCAAACTATGGCTACACCTTC.

Regarding this clone: Other DNA variants within this sample encode the same CDR3. This chain connects TRBV4-2 to TRBJ1-3; possibly TRBD1 for D (5 bases). Deletions cut 4 bases from V and 2 bases from J, with 6 bases between. The germline V gene has CDR1 LGHNA and CDR2 YNFKEQ. The CDR3 is 13 residues long. The CDR3 sequence is CASSPGPGNTIYF. In DNA form, the CDR3 reads TGTGCCAGCAGCCCGGGACCTGGAAACACCATATATTTT.

V is TRBV19 and J is TRBJ2-7, with D uncertain. V dropped 4 bases and J dropped 5 bases, with 12 bases sitting between them. CDR1 and CDR2 (germline): LNHDA, SQIVND (reference sequence). This CDR3 spans 13 amino acids. CDR3 sequence (DNA): TGTGCCAGTAGTACATTGCTTGGGAACGAGCAGTACTTC. Translation: CASSTLLGNEQYF. Variable domain in full (rest from reference TRBV19 and TRBJ2-7): DGGITQSPKYLFRKEGQNVTLSCEQNLNHDAMYWYRQDPGQGLRLIYYSQIVNDFQKGDIAEGYSVSREKKESFPLTVTSAQKNPTAFYLCASSTLLGNEQYFGPGTRLTVT.

The chain employs TRBV19 and TRBJ1-5; TRBD1 is a possible D gene (6 bases). CDR1 LNHDA and CDR2 SQIVND come from the germline V gene (reference sequence). The CDR3 has 14 amino acids. Trimming removed 8 bases from V and 2 bases from J, with 13 bases in between. CDR3 sequence: CASSSGDGNQPQHF. CDR3 coding DNA: TGTGCCAGTTCTTCAGGGGACGGCAATCAGCCCCAGCATTTT.

The rearrangement joins TRBV19 to TRBJ1-1; the match to TRBD1 covers 7 bases. V was clipped by 7 bases and J by 4 bases; unmatched bases: 6. CDR1 and CDR2 (germline): LNHDA, SQIVND (reference sequence). The CDR3 is made up of 13 amino acids. This chain's CDR3 is CASNRGWGTEAFF. CDR3 nucleotide sequence: TGTGCCAGTAACAGGGGCTGGGGCACTGAAGCTTTCTTT.

The J gene is TRBJ1-2, the V gene TRBV2; 7 bases agree with TRBD1. Germline CDR1 reads SNHLY; CDR2 reads FYNNEI. The CDR3 consists of 13 residues. With 6 bases clipped from V and 3 bases from J, the junction kept 4 bases outside the gene matches. CDR3 coding DNA: TGTGCCAGCAGATCGGGACAGTACTATGGCTACACCTTC. It translates to CASRSGQYYGYTF. Full variable domain (remainder filled in from reference TRBV2 and TRBJ1-2): EPEVTQTPSHQVTQMGQEVILRCVPISNHLYFYWYRQILGQKVEFLVSFYNNEISEKSEIFDDQFSVERPDGSNFTLKIRSTKLEDSAMYFCASRSGQYYGYTFGSGTRLTVV.

This clone was recorded once. This chain uses TRBV9 with TRBJ1-3, with 9 positions matching TRBD1. Per germline, CDR1 SGDLS and CDR2 YYNGEE. This CDR3 is built from 15 residues. Losses at the gene ends were 3 bases for V and 6 bases for J; bases not matched to a gene: 7. CDR3 bases: TGTGCCAGCAGCGCGACGACAGGGGGAGAAAACACCATATATTTT. Translated, it gives CASSATTGGENTIYF.

Points on this clone: Other DNA sequences in this specimen translate into the identical CDR3. The chain combines TRBV19 with TRBJ2-1, with D perhaps assigned TRBD1 or TRBD2 (6 bases each). Germline values: CDR1 LNHDA, CDR2 SQIVND (reference sequence). Trimming stripped 1 base from V and 4 bases from J, with 8 bases between. This CDR3 has 14 amino acids. CDR3 protein: CASSIGGGYNEQFF. CDR3 coding DNA: TGTGCCAGTAGTATAGGAGGGGGGTACAATGAGCAGTTCTTC.

The CDR3 loop reads CASSETRTSGGRRNEQFF. The CDR3 coding sequence is TGTGCCAGCAGTGAAACTCGGACTAGCGGGGGGAGGAGGAATGAGCAGTTCTTC. This chain connects TRBV6-1 to TRBJ2-1; 14 positions agree with TRBD2. Per the germline V gene, CDR1 is MNHNS and CDR2 is SASEGT. With 2 bases clipped from V and 7 bases from J, the junction kept 10 bases outside the gene matches. The CDR3 is 18 residues long.

This clone was seen a handful of times. DNA of the CDR3: TGCGCCAGCAGCTTGAGAGAGGGTTTCTCACCCCTCCACTTT. Translated, it gives CASSLREGFSPLHF. The chain employs TRBV5-1 and TRBJ1-6; D remains ambiguous. This CDR3 is built from 14 residues. The germline V and J ends were trimmed by 1 base and 10 bases, with 12 bases remaining between them. Germline CDR1 is SGHRS and CDR2 is YFSETQ.

The chain joins TRBV6-5 to TRBJ2-7; TRBD1 is a possible D gene (5 bases). The germline V and J ends were trimmed by 8 bases and 3 bases, with 8 bases remaining between them. CDR1 and CDR2 (germline): MNHEY, SVGAGI. This CDR3 region has 11 residues. The CDR3 protein is CASGQGYEQYF. CDR3 sequence (DNA): TGTGCCAGCGGACAAGGCTACGAGCAGTACTTC.

The chain has TRBV2 and TRBJ1-5; tentative D call: TRBD1 (5 bases). V gave up 8 bases and J gave up 3 bases, with 14 bases separating them. Germline values: CDR1 SNHLY, CDR2 FYNNEI. This CDR3 spans 14 amino acids. CDR3 bases: TGTGCCAGCGGGACGGTCGATTACAATCAGCCCCAGCATTTT. Its protein is CASGTVDYNQPQHF.

Points on this clone: The sample contains more than one DNA sequence encoding this CDR3. This chain connects TRBV5-5 to TRBJ1-2; D remains unclear. CDR1 SGHKS and CDR2 YYEKEE come from the germline V gene (reference sequence). This CDR3 has 13 residues. V lost 0 bases and J 0 bases, leaving 3 bases between the germline ends. The CDR3 region has the DNA TGTGCCAGCAGCTTGGGGGCTAACTATGGCTACACCTTC. Translating it yields CASSLGANYGYTF.